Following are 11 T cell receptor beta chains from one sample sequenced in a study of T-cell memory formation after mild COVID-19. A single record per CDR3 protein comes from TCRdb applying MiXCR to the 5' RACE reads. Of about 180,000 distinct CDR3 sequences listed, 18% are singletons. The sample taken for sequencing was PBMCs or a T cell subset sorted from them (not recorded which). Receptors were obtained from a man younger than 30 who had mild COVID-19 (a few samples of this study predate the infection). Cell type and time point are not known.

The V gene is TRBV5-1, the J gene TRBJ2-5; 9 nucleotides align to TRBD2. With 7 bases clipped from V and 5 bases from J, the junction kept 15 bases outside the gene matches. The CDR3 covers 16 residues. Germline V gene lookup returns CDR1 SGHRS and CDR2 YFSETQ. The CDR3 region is CASSLERASGIETQYF. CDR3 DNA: TGCGCCAGCTCATTGGAACGGGCTAGCGGGATCGAGACCCAGTACTTC.

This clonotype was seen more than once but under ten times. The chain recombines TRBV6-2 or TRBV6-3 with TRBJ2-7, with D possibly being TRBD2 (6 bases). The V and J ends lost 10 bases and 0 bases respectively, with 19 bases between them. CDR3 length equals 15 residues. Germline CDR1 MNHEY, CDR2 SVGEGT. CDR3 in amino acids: CATRRGPSSSYEQYV. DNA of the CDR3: TGTGCCACCAGGAGGGGACCATCGAGCTCCTACGAGCAGTACGTC.

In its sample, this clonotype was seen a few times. The CDR3 loop is CSADLSDRGFGETQYF. CDR3 nucleotide sequence: TGCAGCGCTGACCTCAGCGACAGGGGTTTTGGAGAGACCCAGTACTTC. The rearrangement links TRBV29-1 to TRBJ2-5; TRBD1 matches 8 bases. V lost 7 bases to trimming and J lost 4 bases; unmatched junction nucleotides: 17. This CDR3 is 16 amino acids long. Germline assignment: CDR1 SQVTM and CDR2 ANQGSEA. The variable domain in full, with the rest retrieved from reference TRBV29-1 and TRBJ2-5, is SAVISQKPSRDICQRGTSLTIQCQVDSQVTMMFWYRQQPGQSLTLIATANQGSEATYESGFVIDKFPISRPNLTFSTLTVSNMSPEDSSIYLCSADLSDRGFGETQYFGPGTRLLVL.

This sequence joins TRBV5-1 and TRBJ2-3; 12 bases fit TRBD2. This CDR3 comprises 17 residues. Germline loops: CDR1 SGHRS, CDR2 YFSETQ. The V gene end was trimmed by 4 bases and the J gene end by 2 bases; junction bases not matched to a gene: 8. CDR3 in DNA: TGCGCCAGCAGCCAGAGACTAGCGGGGGACATCACAGATACGCAGTATTTT. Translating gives CASSQRLAGDITDTQYF.

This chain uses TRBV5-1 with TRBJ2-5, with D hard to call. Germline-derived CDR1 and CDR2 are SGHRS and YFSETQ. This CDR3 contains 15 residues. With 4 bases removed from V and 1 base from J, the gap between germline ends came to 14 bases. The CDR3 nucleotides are TGCGCCAGCAGCCTATTCTCAAGCAGCCAAGAGACCCAGTACTTC. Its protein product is CASSLFSSSQETQYF.

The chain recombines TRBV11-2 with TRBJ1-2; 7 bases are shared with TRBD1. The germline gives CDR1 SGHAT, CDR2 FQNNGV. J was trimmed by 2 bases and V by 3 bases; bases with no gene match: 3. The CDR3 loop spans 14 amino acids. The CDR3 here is CASSLGRGNYGYTF. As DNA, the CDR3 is TGTGCCAGCAGCTTGGGCAGGGGGAACTATGGCTACACCTTC.

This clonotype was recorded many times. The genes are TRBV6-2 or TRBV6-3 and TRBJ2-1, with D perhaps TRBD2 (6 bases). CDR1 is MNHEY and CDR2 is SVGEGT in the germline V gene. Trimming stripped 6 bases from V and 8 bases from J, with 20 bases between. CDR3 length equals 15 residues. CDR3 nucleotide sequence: TGTGCCAGCAGCTTGAATCCCGACTGGGGGGATGAGCAGTTCTTC. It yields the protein CASSLNPDWGDEQFF.

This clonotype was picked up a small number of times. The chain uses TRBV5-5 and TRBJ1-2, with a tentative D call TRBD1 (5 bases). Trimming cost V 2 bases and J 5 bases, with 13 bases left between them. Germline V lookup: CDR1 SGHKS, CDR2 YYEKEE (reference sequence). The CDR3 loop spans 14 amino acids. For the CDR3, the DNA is TGTGCCAGCAGCTTAACGGGGGTTAGGTATGGCTACACCTTC. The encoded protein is CASSLTGVRYGYTF.

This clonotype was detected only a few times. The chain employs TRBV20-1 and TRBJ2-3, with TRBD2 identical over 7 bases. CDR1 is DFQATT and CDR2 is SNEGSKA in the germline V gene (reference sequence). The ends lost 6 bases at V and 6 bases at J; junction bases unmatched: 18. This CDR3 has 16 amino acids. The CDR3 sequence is CSASPVTGRVLDTQYF. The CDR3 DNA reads TGCAGTGCCTCACCCGTAACGGGGAGGGTTTTGGATACGCAGTATTTT.

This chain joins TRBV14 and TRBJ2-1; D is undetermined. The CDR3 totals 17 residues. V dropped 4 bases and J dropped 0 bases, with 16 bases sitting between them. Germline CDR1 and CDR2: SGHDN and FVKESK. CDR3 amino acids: CASSPTRGDSSYNEQFF. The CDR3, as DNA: TGTGCCAGCAGCCCCACTCGCGGTGATAGCTCCTACAATGAGCAGTTCTTC.

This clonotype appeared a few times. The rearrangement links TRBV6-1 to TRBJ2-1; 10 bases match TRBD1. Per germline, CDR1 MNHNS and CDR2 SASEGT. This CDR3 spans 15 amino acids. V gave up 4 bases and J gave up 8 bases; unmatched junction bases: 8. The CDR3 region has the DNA TGTGCCAGCAGTGTCCCGGGACAGGGGTTCTATGAGCAGTTCTTC. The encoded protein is CASSVPGQGFYEQFF.